The clone carrying this TCR beta chain is classed as medium-sized. Its matching antigen is unknown. TCRdb reprocessed the 5' RACE reads with MiXCR, giving one entry per CDR3 protein. Here the sample spans 10,000 to 15,000 distinct CDR3 sequences, roughly 7% being singletons. The sample originates from a study of spatial heterogeneity in lung cancer. Study-wide context: An average of more than ten raw reads was observed per unique TCR and UMI combination.

Time point given: sample taken at primary tumor resection. Study-level points and caveats: Within tumors, counts of expanded alpha and beta TCRs tracked tumor mutation counts.

This CDR3 spans 15 amino acids. Germline assignment: CDR1 MNHEY and CDR2 SVGEGT. The V gene end was trimmed by 5 bases and the J gene end by 1 base; junction bases not matched to a gene: 7. The sample was lung tumor tissue, taken at surgery. The rearrangement uses TRBV6-2 or TRBV6-3 and TRBJ2-5; 7 bases line up with TRBD2. This TCR was sampled from a female donor with early-stage non-small cell lung cancer. In DNA form, the CDR3 reads TGTGCCAGCAGTCGAGGGACTAACCTCCAAGAGACCCAGTACTTC. This sequence encodes CASSRGTNLQETQYF.